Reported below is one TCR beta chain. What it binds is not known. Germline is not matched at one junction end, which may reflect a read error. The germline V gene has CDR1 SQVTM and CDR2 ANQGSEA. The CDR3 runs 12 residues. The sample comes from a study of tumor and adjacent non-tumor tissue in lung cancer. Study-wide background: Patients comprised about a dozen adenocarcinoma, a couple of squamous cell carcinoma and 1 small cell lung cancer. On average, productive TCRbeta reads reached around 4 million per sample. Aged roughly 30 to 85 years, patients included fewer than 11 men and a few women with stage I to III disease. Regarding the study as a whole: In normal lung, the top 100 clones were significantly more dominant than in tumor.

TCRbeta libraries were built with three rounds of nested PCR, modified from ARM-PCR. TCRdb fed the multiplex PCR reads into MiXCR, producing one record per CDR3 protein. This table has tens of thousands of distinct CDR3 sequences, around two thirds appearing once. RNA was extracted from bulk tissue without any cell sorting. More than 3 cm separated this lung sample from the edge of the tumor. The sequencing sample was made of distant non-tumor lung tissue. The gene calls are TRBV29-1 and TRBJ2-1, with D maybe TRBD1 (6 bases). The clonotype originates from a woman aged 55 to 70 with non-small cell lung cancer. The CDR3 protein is CSVGHRVSEQSF. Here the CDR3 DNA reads TGCAGCGTTGGCCACAGGGTGAGTGAGCAGTCCTTC.